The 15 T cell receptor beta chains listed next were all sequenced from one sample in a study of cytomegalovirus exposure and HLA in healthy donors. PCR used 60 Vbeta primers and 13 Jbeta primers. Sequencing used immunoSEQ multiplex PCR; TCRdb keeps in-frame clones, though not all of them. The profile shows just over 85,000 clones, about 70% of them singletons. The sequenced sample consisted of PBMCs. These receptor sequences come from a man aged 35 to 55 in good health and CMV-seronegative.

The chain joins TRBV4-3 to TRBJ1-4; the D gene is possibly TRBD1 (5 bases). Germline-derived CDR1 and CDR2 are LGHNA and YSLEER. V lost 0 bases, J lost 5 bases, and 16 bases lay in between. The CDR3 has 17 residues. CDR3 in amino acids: CASSQDLLGGGNEKLFF. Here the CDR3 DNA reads TGCGCCAGCAGCCAAGATTTATTGGGGGGAGGGAATGAAAAACTGTTTTTT.

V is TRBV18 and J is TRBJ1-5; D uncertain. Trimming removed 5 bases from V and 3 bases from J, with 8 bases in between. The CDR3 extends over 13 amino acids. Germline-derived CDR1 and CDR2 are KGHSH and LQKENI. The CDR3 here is CASSYELNQPQHF. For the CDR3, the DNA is TGTGCCAGCTCATACGAGCTCAATCAGCCCCAGCATTTT.

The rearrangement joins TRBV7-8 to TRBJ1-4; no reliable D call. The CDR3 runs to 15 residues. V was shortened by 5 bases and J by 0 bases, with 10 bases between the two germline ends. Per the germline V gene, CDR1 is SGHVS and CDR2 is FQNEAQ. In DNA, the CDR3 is TGTGCCAGCAGCCTACCGGGAGCAACTAATGAAAAACTGTTTTTT. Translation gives CASSLPGATNEKLFF.

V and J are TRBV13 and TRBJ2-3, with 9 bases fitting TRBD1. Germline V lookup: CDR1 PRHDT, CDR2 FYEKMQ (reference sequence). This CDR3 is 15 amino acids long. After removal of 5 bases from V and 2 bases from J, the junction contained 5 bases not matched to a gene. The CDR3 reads CASSLRDRDTDTQYF. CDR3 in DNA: TGTGCCAGCAGCCTCCGGGACAGGGACACAGATACGCAGTATTTT.

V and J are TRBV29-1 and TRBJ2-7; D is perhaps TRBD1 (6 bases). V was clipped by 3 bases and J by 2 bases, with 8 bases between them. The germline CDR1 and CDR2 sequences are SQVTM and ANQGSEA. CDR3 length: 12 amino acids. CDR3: CSVEDRTYEQYF. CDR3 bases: TGCAGCGTTGAGGACAGAACCTACGAGCAGTACTTC.

As DNA, the CDR3 is TGTGCCAGCAGCGTTAGCGGGGGGGACGGAGATACGCAGTATTTT. It codes for CASSVSGGDGDTQYF. The rearrangement joins TRBV9 to TRBJ2-3; TRBD2 matches 11 bases. J gave up 5 bases and V 2 bases, and 4 bases lay outside the gene matches. There are 15 residues in the CDR3. Germline V lookup: CDR1 SGDLS, CDR2 YYNGEE.

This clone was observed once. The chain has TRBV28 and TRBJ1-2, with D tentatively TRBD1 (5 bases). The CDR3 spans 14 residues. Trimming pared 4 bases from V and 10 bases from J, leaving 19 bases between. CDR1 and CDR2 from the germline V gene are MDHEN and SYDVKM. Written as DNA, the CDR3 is TGTGCCAGCAGTTATGACCCGGACACTTGGGACTACACCTTC. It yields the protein CASSYDPDTWDYTF.

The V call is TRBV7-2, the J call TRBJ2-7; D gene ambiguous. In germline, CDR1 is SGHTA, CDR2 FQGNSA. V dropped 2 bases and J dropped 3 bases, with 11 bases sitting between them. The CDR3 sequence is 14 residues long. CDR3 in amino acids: CASSLKWRHYEQYF. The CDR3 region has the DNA TGTGCCAGCAGCTTAAAGTGGCGGCACTACGAGCAGTACTTC.

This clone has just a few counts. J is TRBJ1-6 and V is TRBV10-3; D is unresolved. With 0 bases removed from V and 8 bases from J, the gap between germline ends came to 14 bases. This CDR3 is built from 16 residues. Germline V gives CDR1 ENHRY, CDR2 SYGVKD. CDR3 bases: TGTGCCATCAGTGAGTCTGCGGCCCGGAGGGATTCACCCCTCCACTTT. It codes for CAISESAARRDSPLHF.

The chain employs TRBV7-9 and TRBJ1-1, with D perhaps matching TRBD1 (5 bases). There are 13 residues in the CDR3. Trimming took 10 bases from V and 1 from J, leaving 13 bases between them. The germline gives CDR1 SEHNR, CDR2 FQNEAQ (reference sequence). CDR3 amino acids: CATHTGGNTEAFF. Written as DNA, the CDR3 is TGTGCCACCCATACGGGGGGGAACACTGAAGCTTTCTTT. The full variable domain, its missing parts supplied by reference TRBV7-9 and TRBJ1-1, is DTGVSQNPRHKITKRGQNVTFRCDPISEHNRLYWYRQTLGQGPEFLTYFQNEAQLEKSRLLSDRFSAERPKGSFSTLEIQRTEQGDSAMYLCATHTGGNTEAFFGQGTRLTVV.

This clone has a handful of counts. The CDR3 coding sequence is TGTGCCAGCAGTTTGACAGGAGTACAAGAGACCCAGTACTTC. The encoded protein is CASSLTGVQETQYF. J is TRBJ2-5 and V is TRBV28, with a weak D call TRBD1 (6 bases). The CDR3 totals 14 residues. Germline values: CDR1 MDHEN, CDR2 SYDVKM. V was pared by 3 bases and J by 2 bases, with 10 bases between.

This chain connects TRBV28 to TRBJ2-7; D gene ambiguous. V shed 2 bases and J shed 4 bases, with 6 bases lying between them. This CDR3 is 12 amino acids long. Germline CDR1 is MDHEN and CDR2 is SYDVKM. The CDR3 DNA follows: TGTGCCAGCAGTTTAGCGGCGTACGAGCAGTACTTC. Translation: CASSLAAYEQYF. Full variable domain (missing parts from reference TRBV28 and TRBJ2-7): DVKVTQSSRYLVKRTGEKVFLECVQDMDHENMFWYRQDPGLGLRLIYFSYDVKMKEKGDIPEGYSVSREKKERFSLILESASTNQTSMYLCASSLAAYEQYFGPGTRLTVT.

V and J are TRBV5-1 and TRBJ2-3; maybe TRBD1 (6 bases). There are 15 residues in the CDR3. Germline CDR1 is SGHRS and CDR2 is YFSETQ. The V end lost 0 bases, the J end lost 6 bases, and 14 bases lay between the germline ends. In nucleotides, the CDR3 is TGCGCCAGCAGCTTGGCCTTCCCTACAGGGGATACGCAGTATTTT. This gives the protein CASSLAFPTGDTQYF.

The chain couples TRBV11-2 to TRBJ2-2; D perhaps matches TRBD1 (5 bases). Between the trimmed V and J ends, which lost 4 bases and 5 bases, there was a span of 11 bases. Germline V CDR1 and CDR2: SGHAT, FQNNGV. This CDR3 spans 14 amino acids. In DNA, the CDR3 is TGTGCCAGCAGCTCCAGCCAGGGAACCGGGGAGCTGTTTTTT. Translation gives CASSSSQGTGELFF. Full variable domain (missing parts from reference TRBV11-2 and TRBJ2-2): EAGVAQSPRYKIIEKRQSVAFWCNPISGHATLYWYQQILGQGPKLLIQFQNNGVVDDSQLPKDRFSAERLKGVDSTLKIQPAKLEDSAVYLCASSSSQGTGELFFGEGSRLTVL.

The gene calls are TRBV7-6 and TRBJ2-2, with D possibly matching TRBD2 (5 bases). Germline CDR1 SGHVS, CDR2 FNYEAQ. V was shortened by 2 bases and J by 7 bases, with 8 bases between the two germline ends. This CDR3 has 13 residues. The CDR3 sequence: CASSLIRGGELFF. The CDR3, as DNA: TGTGCCAGCAGCTTAATACGGGGCGGGGAGCTGTTTTTT.